This record looks at one T cell receptor beta chain sequence and its context. The antigen remains unidentified. This record belongs to a study of regulatory dendritic cells for organ transplantation. Findings and limits, study-wide: The authors noted considerable between-person heterogeneity in alloreactive memory CD8+ cells.

CDR3 length: 15 residues. The V end lost 5 bases, the J end lost 7 bases, and 17 bases lay between the germline ends. CDR1 and CDR2 (germline): LNHDA, SQIVND (reference sequence). Repertoires were generated with immunoSEQ multiplex PCR, while TCRdb's copy carries only in-frame clones and drops some. The table has around 20,000 clones, 74% seen once. This receptor was identified in a human donor in good health. The rearrangement links TRBV19 to TRBJ1-4; no firm D call. The sample consisted of memory CD4+ T cells from blood. Subset noted: CD45RO+ memory T cells. This chain's CDR3 is CASSPHPKRIEKLFF. CDR3 DNA: TGTGCCAGTAGTCCTCATCCCAAGAGGATTGAAAAACTGTTTTTT.